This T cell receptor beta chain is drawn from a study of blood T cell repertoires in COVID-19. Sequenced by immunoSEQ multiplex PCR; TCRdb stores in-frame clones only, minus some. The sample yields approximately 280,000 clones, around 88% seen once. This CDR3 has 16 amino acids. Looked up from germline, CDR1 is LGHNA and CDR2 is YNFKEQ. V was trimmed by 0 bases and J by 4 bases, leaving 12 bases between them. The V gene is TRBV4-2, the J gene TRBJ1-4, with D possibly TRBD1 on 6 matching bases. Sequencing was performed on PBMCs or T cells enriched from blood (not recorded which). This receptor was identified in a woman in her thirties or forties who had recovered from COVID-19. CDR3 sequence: CASSQEVGQFNEKLFF. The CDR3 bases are TGTGCCAGCAGCCAAGAGGTCGGACAGTTTAATGAAAAACTGTTTTTT.